These 5 T cell receptor beta chains were all obtained from the same sample, sequenced in a study of Graves' ophthalmopathy and Graves' hyperthyroidism. Researchers took RNA transcripts and amplified TCR beta CDR3 regions from them. HTBI-primed RT-PCR formed the first round, and a multiplex PCR formed the second. TCRdb recomputed calls from the multiplex PCR reads with MiXCR, one row per CDR3 protein. The sample yields 1 million to 1.3 million distinct CDR3 sequences, 36% seen once. Material for sequencing was peripheral blood or thyroid tissue (not recorded which). Receptors originate from an adult man with Graves' hyperthyroidism.

This clonotype appeared many times. The chain has TRBV20-1 and TRBJ1-5; D gene ambiguous. The V and J ends lost 4 bases and 12 bases respectively, with 22 bases between them. From germline, CDR1 is DFQATT and CDR2 SNEGSKA (reference sequence). The CDR3 totals 14 residues. CDR3 coding DNA: TGCAGTGCTATGACTGGAGTCACCTCCAGTTACCAGCATTTT. It is translated as CSAMTGVTSSYQHF.

Details on this clonotype: One end of the junction does not line up with germline, which may come from a read error. The V call is TRBV20-1, the J call TRBJ2-7; 10 bases line up with TRBD2. This CDR3 contains 15 residues. The germline gives CDR1 DFQATT, CDR2 SNEGSKA (reference sequence). The CDR3 sequence: CSAKRTSGTSYEQHF. The CDR3 nucleotides are TGCAGTGCTAAGAGAACTAGCGGGACTTCCTACGAGCAGCACTTC.

As to this clonotype: A much bigger clone sits one base away, suggesting this may be a read error. The V gene is TRBV20-1, the J gene TRBJ2-7, with D tentatively TRBD2 (6 bases). Germline V gene data show CDR1 as DFQATT and CDR2 as SNEGSKA (reference sequence). The CDR3 runs to 14 residues. Trimming cost V 8 bases and J 3 bases, with 20 bases left between them. CDR3 protein: CSPSGGRGRYEQYF. CDR3 DNA sequence: TGCAGTCCAAGTGGAGGGAGAGGTCGCTACGAGCAGTACTTC.

The V and J genes are TRBV2 and TRBJ1-5; 7 positions match TRBD1. Germline lookup yields CDR1 SNHLY and CDR2 FYNNEI. V trimming: 4 bases; J trimming: 4 bases; junction bases outside the gene matches: 7. CDR3 length: 15 amino acids. The CDR3: CASSVSGGLNQPQHF. In DNA, the CDR3 is TGTGCCAGCAGTGTATCAGGGGGATTGAATCAGCCCCAGCATTTT.

The genes are TRBV15 and TRBJ1-2, with 7 bases aligning to TRBD1. Trimming at V came to 4 bases and at J to 4 bases, leaving 15 bases not matched to a gene. This CDR3 has 17 amino acids. Per germline, CDR1 LNHNV and CDR2 YYDKDF (reference sequence). CDR3 sequence (DNA): TGTGCCACCAGCATACGCCGATCTGAACAGGGGAGCTATGGCTACACCTTC. It specifies CATSIRRSEQGSYGYTF.